This T cell receptor (beta chain) was obtained from a study of OX40 agonist ivuxolimab in advanced cancers. CDR3 length equals 13 residues. Germline assignment: CDR1 LNHDA and CDR2 SQIVND (reference sequence). J was trimmed by 1 base and V by 8 bases; bases with no gene match: 5. Profiling relied on immunoSEQ multiplex PCR, and the TCRdb table lists in-frame clones only, not all of them. The table shows about 98,000 clones, with 85% to 95% occurring only once. The source is an adult with an advanced solid tumor such as melanoma, head and neck, liver or kidney cancer. The material sequenced was CD4+ or CD8+ T cells sorted from blood, taken in a trial of the OX40 agonist ivuxolimab. The chain links TRBV19 to TRBJ2-7, with 7 bases aligning to TRBD1. In nucleotides, the CDR3 is TGTGCCAGTCTCGACAGGGATTCCTACGAGCAGTACTTC. Translating gives CASLDRDSYEQYF.